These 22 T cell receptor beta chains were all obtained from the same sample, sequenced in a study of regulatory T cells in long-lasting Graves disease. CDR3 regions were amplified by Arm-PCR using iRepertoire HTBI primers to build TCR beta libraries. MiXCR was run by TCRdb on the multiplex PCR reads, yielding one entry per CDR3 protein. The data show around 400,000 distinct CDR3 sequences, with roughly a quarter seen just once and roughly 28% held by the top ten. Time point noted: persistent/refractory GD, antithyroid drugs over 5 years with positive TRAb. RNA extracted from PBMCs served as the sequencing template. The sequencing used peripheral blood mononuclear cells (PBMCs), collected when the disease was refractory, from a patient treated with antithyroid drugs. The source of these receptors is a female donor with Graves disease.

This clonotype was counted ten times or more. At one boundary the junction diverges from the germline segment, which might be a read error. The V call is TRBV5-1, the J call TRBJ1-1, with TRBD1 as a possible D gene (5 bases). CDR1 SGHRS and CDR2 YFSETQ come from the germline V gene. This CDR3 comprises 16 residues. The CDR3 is CASSLVMGGGDTEAFF. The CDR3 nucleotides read TGTGCCAGCAGCTTGGTTATGGGGGGGGGAGACACTGAAGCTTTCTTT.

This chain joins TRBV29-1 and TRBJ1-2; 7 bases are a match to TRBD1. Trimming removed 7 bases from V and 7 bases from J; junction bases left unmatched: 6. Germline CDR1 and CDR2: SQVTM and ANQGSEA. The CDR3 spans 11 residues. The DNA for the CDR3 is TGCAGCGCGGAAGGGGGCTCTGGCTACACCTTC. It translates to CSAEGGSGYTF.

As DNA, the CDR3 is TGTGCCAGCAGCTTATCCCTCATAGCGGGAGGAGTCACAGATACGCAGTATTTT. The encoded protein is CASSLSLIAGGVTDTQYF. This sequence joins TRBV7-8 and TRBJ2-3; 10 bases map to TRBD2. CDR1 is SGHVS and CDR2 is FQNEAQ in the germline V gene. The J segment lost 2 bases and the V segment lost 2 bases, leaving 10 bases of the junction unmatched. The CDR3 is made up of 18 amino acids.

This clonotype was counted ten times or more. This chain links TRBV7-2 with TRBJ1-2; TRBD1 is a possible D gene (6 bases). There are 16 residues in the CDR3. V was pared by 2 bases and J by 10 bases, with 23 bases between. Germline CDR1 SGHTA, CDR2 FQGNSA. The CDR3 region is CASSLTGAGALMAYTF. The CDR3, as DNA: TGTGCCAGCAGCTTAACCGGGGCAGGGGCACTTATGGCCTACACCTTC.

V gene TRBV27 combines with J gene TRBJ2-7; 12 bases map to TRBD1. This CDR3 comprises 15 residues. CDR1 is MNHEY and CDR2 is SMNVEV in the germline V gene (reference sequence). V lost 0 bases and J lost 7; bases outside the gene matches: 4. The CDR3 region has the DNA TGTGCCAGCAGTTTATCTGGGACAGGGGGCAGGGAGCAGTACTTC. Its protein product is CASSLSGTGGREQYF.

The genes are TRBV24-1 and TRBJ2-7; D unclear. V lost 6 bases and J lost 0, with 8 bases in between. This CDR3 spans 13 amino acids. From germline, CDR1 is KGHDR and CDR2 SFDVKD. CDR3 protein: CATSSRYSYEQYF. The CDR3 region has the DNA TGTGCCACCAGTTCTAGGTACTCCTACGAGCAGTACTTC.

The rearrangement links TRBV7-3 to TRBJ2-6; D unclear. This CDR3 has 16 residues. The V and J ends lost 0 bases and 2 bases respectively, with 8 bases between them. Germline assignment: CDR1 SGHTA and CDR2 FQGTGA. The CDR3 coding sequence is TGTGCCAGCAGCTTAACGGCCGGCCCTGGGGCCAACGTCCTGACTTTC. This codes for CASSLTAGPGANVLTF.

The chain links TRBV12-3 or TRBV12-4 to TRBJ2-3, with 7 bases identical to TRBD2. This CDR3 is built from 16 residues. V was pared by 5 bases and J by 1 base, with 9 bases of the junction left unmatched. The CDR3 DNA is TGTGCCAGCAGTACAACGAGCGCGGGAGGCACAGATACGCAGTATTTT. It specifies CASSTTSAGGTDTQYF.

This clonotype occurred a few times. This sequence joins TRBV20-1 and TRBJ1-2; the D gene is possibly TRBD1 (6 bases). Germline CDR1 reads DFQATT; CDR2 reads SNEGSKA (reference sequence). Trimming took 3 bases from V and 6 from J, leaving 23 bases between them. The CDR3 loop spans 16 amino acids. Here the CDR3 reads CSARARSWQGIDGYTF. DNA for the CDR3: TGCAGTGCTAGGGCCCGATCCTGGCAGGGGATTGATGGCTACACCTTC.

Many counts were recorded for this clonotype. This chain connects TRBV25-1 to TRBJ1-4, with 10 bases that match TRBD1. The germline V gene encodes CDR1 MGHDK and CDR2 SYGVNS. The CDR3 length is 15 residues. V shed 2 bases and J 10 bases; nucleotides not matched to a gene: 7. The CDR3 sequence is CASSEPGTGVGKLFF. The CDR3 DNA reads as TGTGCCAGCAGTGAACCCGGGACAGGGGTCGGAAAACTGTTTTTT.

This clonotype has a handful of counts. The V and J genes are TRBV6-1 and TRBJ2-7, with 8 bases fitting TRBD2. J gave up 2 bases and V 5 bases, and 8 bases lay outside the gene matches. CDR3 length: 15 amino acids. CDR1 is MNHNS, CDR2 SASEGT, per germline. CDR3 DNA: TGTGCCAGCAGTCGGAGCGGGAGAAGTACCTACGAGCAGTACTTC. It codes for CASSRSGRSTYEQYF.

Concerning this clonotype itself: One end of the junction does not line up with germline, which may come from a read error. Here the CDR3 reads CASSPVTSGGETQYF. CDR3 bases: TGCGCCAGCAGCCCCGTGACTAGCGGCGGGGAGACCCAGTACTTC. V and J are TRBV9 and TRBJ2-5; 9 bases line up with TRBD2. The CDR3 has 15 residues. CDR1 and CDR2 (germline): SGDLS, YYNGEE.

The CDR3 loop is CASSTGTINEKLFF. The CDR3 nucleotides are TGCGCCAGCAGTACCGGGACAATAAATGAAAAACTGTTTTTT. The chain is built from TRBV5-1 and TRBJ1-4; TRBD1 might be the D (6 bases). The V gene's germline CDR1 is SGHRS and CDR2 YFSETQ. Trimming took 5 bases from V and 5 from J, leaving 13 bases between them. The CDR3 is 14 amino acids.

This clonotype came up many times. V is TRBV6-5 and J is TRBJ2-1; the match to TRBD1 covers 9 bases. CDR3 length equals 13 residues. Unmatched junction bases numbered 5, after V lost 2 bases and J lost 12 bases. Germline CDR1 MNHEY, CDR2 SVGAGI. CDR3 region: CASSYPGQGRQFF. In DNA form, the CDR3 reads TGTGCCAGCAGTTACCCCGGACAGGGGAGGCAGTTCTTC.

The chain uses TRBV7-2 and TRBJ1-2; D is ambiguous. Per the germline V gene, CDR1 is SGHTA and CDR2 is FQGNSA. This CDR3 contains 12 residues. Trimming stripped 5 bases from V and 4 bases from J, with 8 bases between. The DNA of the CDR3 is TGTGCCAGCAGCCGGGATATCTATGGCTACACCTTC. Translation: CASSRDIYGYTF. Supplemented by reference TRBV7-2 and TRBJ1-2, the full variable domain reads GAGVSQSPSNKVTEKGKDVELRCDPISGHTALYWYRQSLGQGLEFLIYFQGNSAPDKSGLPSDRFSAERTGGSVSTLTIQRTQQEDSAVYLCASSRDIYGYTFGSGTRLTVV.

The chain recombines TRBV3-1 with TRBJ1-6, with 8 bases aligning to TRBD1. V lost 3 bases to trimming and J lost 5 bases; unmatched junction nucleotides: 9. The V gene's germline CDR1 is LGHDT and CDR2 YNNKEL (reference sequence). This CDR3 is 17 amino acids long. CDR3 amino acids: CASSHSDRGENNSPLHF. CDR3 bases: TGTGCCAGCAGCCATTCCGACAGGGGAGAAAATAATTCACCCCTCCACTTT.

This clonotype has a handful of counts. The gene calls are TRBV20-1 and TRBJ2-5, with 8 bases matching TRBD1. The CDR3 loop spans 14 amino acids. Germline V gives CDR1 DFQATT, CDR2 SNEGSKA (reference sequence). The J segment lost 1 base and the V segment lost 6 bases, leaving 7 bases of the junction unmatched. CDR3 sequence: CSAVDRVSQETQYF. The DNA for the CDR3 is TGCAGTGCCGTGGACAGGGTGAGCCAAGAGACCCAGTACTTC.

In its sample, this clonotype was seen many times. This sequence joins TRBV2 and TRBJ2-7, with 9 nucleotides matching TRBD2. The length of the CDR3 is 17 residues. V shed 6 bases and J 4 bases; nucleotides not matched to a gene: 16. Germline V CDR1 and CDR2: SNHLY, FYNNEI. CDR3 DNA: TGTGCCAGCAGCCGCCCCTATGATAGCGGGAGAGGTTACGAGCAGTACTTC. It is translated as CASSRPYDSGRGYEQYF.

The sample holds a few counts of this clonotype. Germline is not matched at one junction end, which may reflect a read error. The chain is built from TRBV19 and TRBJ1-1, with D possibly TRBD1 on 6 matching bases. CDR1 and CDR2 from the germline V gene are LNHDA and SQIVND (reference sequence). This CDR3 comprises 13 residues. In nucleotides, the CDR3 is TGTGCCACCGGACAGCAGACGAACACTGAAGCTTCCTTT. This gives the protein CATGQQTNTEASF.

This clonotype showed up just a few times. CDR3 residues: CASRRSGIGFNEQFF. CDR3 sequence (DNA): TGTGCCAGCAGACGGAGCGGGATCGGGTTCAATGAGCAGTTCTTC. This rearrangement joins TRBV6-2 or TRBV6-3 to TRBJ2-5; 7 bases line up with TRBD2. TRBJ2-1 matches the DNA end more closely, so the J call is doubtful. This CDR3 has 15 residues. The germline V gene has CDR1 MNHEY and CDR2 SVGEGT.

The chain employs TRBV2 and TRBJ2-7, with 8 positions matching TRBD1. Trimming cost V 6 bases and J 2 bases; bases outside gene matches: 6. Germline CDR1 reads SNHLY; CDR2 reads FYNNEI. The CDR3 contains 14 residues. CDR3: CASRRTGNPYEQYF. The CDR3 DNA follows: TGTGCCAGCAGAAGGACAGGGAACCCCTACGAGCAGTACTTC.

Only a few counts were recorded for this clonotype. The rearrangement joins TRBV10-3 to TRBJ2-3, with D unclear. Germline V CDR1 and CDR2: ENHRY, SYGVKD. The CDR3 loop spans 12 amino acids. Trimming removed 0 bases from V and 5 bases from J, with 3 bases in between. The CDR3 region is CAISESRDTQYF. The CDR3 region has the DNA TGTGCCATCAGTGAGTCGCGAGATACGCAGTATTTT.